Only a few counts were recorded for the clone carrying this T cell receptor beta chain. Primers used in a second PCR of about 7 to 12 cycles were a sample-barcoded 5' primer and a J-beta primer mix. TCRdb re-called the 5' RACE reads through MiXCR, storing one row per CDR3 protein. This table has 800,000 or so distinct CDR3 sequences, 20% to 25% appearing once. The data derive from a study of blood T cells in healthy people across ages. This same sample was also taken into another study, of T cells of mothers and their children. That paper adds: Study donors consisted of a few healthy Caucasian mothers and their six children. Thymic selection shapes TCR recombination output similarly in related and unrelated pairs.

The receptor's source is a boy younger than 18 in good health. What was sequenced was blood.

CDR3: CASSHSVWSPGEQYF. The CDR3 coding sequence is TGCGCCAGCAGCCATTCCGTCTGGTCTCCGGGCGAGCAGTACTTC. The chain couples TRBV4-3 to TRBJ2-7; the D is unclear. The CDR3 is made up of 15 amino acids. CDR1 LGHNA and CDR2 YSLEER come from the germline V gene. The ends were cut back, 3 bases at V and 6 bases at J, with 18 bases in the middle.